These T cell receptor beta chains were read from a single sample in a study of neurological immune-mediated disorders. Each CDR3 protein is one row after TCRdb ran MiXCR on the 5' RACE reads. The sample lists tens of thousands of distinct CDR3 sequences, just over 2.5% occurring once. Sequencing used PBMCs. The receptor source for this set is a young woman with multiple sclerosis. The CDR3 runs from the conserved cysteine through the conserved F or W. Fields, in order: J gene, CDR3 length, D gene, clone size, V gene, CDR3 protein, CDR3 DNA. D genes are given only for firm matches. Each size is how often the clone was seen (once, few, many) or a class if it is expanded.

TRBJ1-2 14 TRBD1 many TRBV20-1 CSARGQGAYYGYTF TGCAGTGCTAGAGGACAGGGGGCATACTATGGCTACACCTTC
TRBJ2-1 14 TRBD2 many TRBV12-3/TRBV12-4 CASSPWTSPNEQFF TGTGCCAGCAGTCCCTGGACTAGCCCCAATGAGCAGTTCTTC
TRBJ2-7 15 NA many TRBV3-1 CASSQSISPLYEQYF TGTGCCAGCAGCCAATCGATTTCCCCCCTCTACGAGCAGTACTTC
TRBJ2-1 13 NA many TRBV18 CASSPLDSTEQFF TGTGCCAGCTCGCCACTGGACAGTACTGAGCAGTTCTTC
TRBJ1-2 15 TRBD1 many TRBV5-1 CASSLLQGVNYGYTF TGCGCCAGCAGCTTGTTACAGGGGGTTAACTATGGCTACACCTTC
TRBJ2-3 14 NA many TRBV6-6 CASRSPGLTDTQYF TGTGCCAGCAGGTCACCGGGACTCACAGATACGCAGTATTTT
TRBJ1-4 14 NA many TRBV20-1 CSAPDAGGYEKLFF TGCAGTGCACCGGACGCCGGGGGGTACGAAAAACTGTTTTTT
TRBJ2-2 14 NA few TRBV4-3 CASSQEVSGRELFF TGCGCCAGCAGCCAAGAAGTTTCCGGAAGGGAGCTGTTTTTT
TRBJ2-3 14 NA many TRBV5-1 CASSRAQRTDTQYF TGCGCCAGCAGCCGGGCCCAGCGGACAGATACGCAGTATTTT
TRBJ1-1 15 TRBD1 many TRBV10-3 CAISAQTGEGTEAFF TGTGCCATCAGTGCCCAGACAGGGGAGGGCACTGAAGCTTTCTTT
TRBJ2-3 15 NA many TRBV12-3/TRBV12-4 CASRTLVSSTDTQYF TGTGCCAGCAGGACACTCGTATCCAGCACAGATACGCAGTATTTT
TRBJ2-1 13 TRBD2 many TRBV12-3/TRBV12-4 CASSSGSYNEQFF TGTGCCAGCAGTAGCGGGAGCTACAATGAGCAGTTCTTC
TRBJ2-2 14 NA many TRBV7-9 CASSFSRSTGELFF TGTGCCAGCAGCTTTTCGCGGAGCACCGGGGAGCTGTTTTTT
TRBJ1-3 20 NA many TRBV18 CASSPLGVRAVSLSGNTIYF TGTGCCAGCTCACCTCTTGGCGTTCGGGCGGTTTCCCTCTCTGGAAACACCATATATTTT
TRBJ2-1 14 TRBD2 many TRBV12-3/TRBV12-4 CASSLTSDSATRFF TGTGCCAGCAGCCTGACTAGCGACTCTGCGACGCGGTTCTTC
TRBJ2-5 14 NA many TRBV20-1 CSAPPRGLGETQYF TGCAGTGCTCCCCCCCGGGGTTTGGGAGAGACCCAGTACTTC
TRBJ2-3 13 TRBD2 many TRBV20-1 CSARFASGVGQYF TGCAGTGCTAGATTCGCCAGCGGGGTGGGGCAGTATTTT
TRBJ2-1 15 NA many TRBV7-2 CASSLTGSDRNEQFF TGTGCCAGCAGCTTAACCGGGTCAGATAGGAATGAGCAGTTCTTC
TRBJ2-5 14 TRBD2 many TRBV18 CASSPGGGGETQYF TGTGCCAGCTCTCCTGGCGGGGGAGGAGAGACCCAGTACTTC
TRBJ1-1 14 NA many TRBV5-1 CASSLITAGTEAFF TGCGCCAGCAGCTTAATTACAGCTGGCACTGAAGCTTTCTTT
TRBJ2-4 11 NA many TRBV7-2 CASSLGNIQYF TGTGCCAGCAGCCTTGGGAACATTCAGTACTTC
TRBJ2-1 15 NA many TRBV24-1 CATSDLVRTDNEQFF TGTGCCACCAGTGATTTGGTGAGGACAGACAATGAGCAGTTCTTC
TRBJ2-2 14 NA many TRBV5-1 CASSLESGTGELFF TGCGCCAGCAGCTTGGAGTCGGGCACCGGGGAGCTGTTTTTT
TRBJ2-1 17 TRBD2 many TRBV20-1 CSARARTGTSINNEQFF TGCAGTGCTAGAGCAAGGACCGGGACTAGCATTAACAATGAGCAGTTCTTC
TRBJ1-2 13 NA many TRBV7-9 CASRGTQGYGYTF TGTGCCAGCAGAGGGACCCAGGGGTATGGCTACACCTTC
TRBJ2-1 15 NA many TRBV7-2 CASSLWGDLYNEQFF TGTGCCAGCAGCTTATGGGGGGACCTCTACAATGAGCAGTTCTTC
TRBJ2-1 14 NA many TRBV20-1 CSARDIQGGNEQFF TGCAGTGCTAGAGACATTCAAGGTGGTAATGAGCAGTTCTTC
TRBJ2-1 15 TRBD1 many TRBV27 CASSLTGTGFHEQFF TGTGCCAGCAGTCTGACCGGGACAGGGTTCCATGAGCAGTTCTTC
TRBJ2-7 12 TRBD1 many TRBV29-1 CSVDTGAYEQYF TGCAGCGTTGATACAGGGGCCTACGAGCAGTACTTC
TRBJ2-4 13 NA few TRBV28 CASSWGGRDIQYF TGTGCCAGCAGTTGGGGAGGAAGGGACATTCAGTACTTC